Listed here are 23 T cell receptor beta chains from one sample, sequenced in a study of post-analysis software for immune sequencing data. Findings and limits, study-wide: The study found TRBV5-6, TRBV5-1 and TRBV20-1 among five or six TRBV segments more frequent in patients than controls.

Included in the TCR beta cDNA libraries were unique molecular identifiers. TCRdb re-analysed the PCR reads in MiXCR, keeping a single row per CDR3 protein. The sample lists about 760,000 distinct CDR3 sequences; approximately 30% were seen once. No antigens are known for them. The sequenced sample was blood. The receptor source for this set is a girl aged 10-17 years with multiple sclerosis.

In this sample, this clonotype turned up many times. This sequence joins TRBV6-5 and TRBJ2-1; D may be TRBD1 (6 bases). Germline V gene lookup returns CDR1 MNHEY and CDR2 SVGAGI. The CDR3 consists of 13 residues. The V end was cut by 6 bases, the J end by 3 bases, with 9 bases between. The CDR3 protein is CASSEQGYNEQFF. The CDR3 nucleotides are TGTGCCAGCAGCGAACAGGGCTACAATGAGCAGTTCTTC.

The CDR3 DNA is TGTGCCAGCAGCGATCTTATCGAGCAGTACTTC. Protein: CASSDLIEQYF. The chain uses TRBV3-1 and TRBJ2-7; D is unresolved. Trimming shortened V by 5 bases and J by 6 bases, and 8 bases separated the two germline ends. CDR1 is LGHDT and CDR2 is YNNKEL in the germline V gene (reference sequence). CDR3 size: 11 residues.

The V gene is TRBV12-3 or TRBV12-4, the J gene TRBJ1-4; perhaps TRBD1 as D (6 bases). The CDR3 is 14 amino acids. Trimming took off 3 bases at V and 8 bases at J, with 13 bases between the two ends. CDR3 in amino acids: CASSFQGYEEKLFF. The CDR3 nucleotides read TGTGCCAGCAGTTTTCAGGGGTATGAAGAAAAACTGTTTTTT.

This clonotype turned up a few times. At one of its ends the junction is not consistent with the germline gene, which may arise from a read error. The chain has TRBV20-1 and TRBJ2-5; a weak D match, TRBD2 (5 bases). This CDR3 is built from 13 residues. The germline V gene has CDR1 DFQATT and CDR2 SNEGSKA (reference sequence). Here the CDR3 reads CSTRFPSQETQYF. The CDR3 DNA reads as TGCAGTACTAGGTTTCCGTCCCAAGAGACCCAGTACTTC.

The chain uses TRBV15 and TRBJ2-3; a possible D gene is TRBD1 (6 bases). Germline V CDR1 and CDR2: LNHNV, YYDKDF (reference sequence). This CDR3 is built from 13 residues. V lost 8 bases and J 6 bases, leaving 15 bases between the germline ends. CDR3 amino acids: CATSGAWGDTQYF. In DNA, the CDR3 is TGTGCCACCTCAGGGGCTTGGGGGGATACGCAGTATTTT.

The rearrangement joins TRBV25-1 to TRBJ1-5; D is perhaps TRBD1 (5 bases). Per the germline V gene, CDR1 is MGHDK and CDR2 is SYGVNS. This CDR3 has 15 residues. The V and J ends lost 5 bases and 3 bases respectively, with 14 bases between them. The CDR3 sequence is CASSLRQRHNQPQHF. The CDR3 nucleotides are TGTGCCAGCAGTCTACGACAGAGACACAATCAGCCCCAGCATTTT.

The genes are TRBV7-2 and TRBJ2-4; possibly TRBD1 for D (6 bases). This CDR3 contains 16 residues. V was clipped by 1 base and J by 2 bases, with 12 bases between them. The germline V gene has CDR1 SGHTA and CDR2 FQGNSA. The CDR3 loop reads CASSLGRGGSKNIQYF. In nucleotides, the CDR3 is TGTGCCAGCAGCTTAGGGAGAGGGGGTTCCAAAAACATTCAGTACTTC.

Remarks on this clonotype: Just one base apart from a much larger clone, this may be a read error. V and J are TRBV19 and TRBJ2-1; TRBD2 matches at 7 bases. This CDR3 is 12 amino acids long. With V trimmed by 8 bases and J by 5 bases, 3 bases remained unmatched. The V gene's germline CDR1 is LNHDA and CDR2 SQIVND (reference sequence). The chain's CDR3 is CASASGHNEQFF. Written as DNA, the CDR3 is TGTGCCAGTGCTAGCGGCCACAATGAGCAGTTCTTC.

In this sample, this clonotype turned up many times. The chain has TRBV10-3 and TRBJ2-7; tentatively, D is TRBD2 (5 bases). V gave up 8 bases and J gave up 5 bases, with 13 bases separating them. Germline values: CDR1 ENHRY, CDR2 SYGVKD. There are 12 residues in the CDR3. The CDR3 reads CAIRNLGDEQYF. CDR3 DNA: TGTGCCATCCGCAACCTCGGGGACGAGCAGTACTTC.

The rearrangement joins TRBV7-2 to TRBJ1-2; D call uncertain. The CDR3 length is 13 residues. V shed 2 bases and J shed 5 bases, with 9 bases lying between them. Germline loops: CDR1 SGHTA, CDR2 FQGNSA. The CDR3 reads CASSLHGEYGYTF. The CDR3 bases are TGTGCCAGCAGCTTACATGGGGAGTATGGCTACACCTTC.

This clonotype was picked up a small number of times. V is TRBV7-2 and J is TRBJ1-2; 7 bases are shared with TRBD1. The V and J ends lost 2 bases and 7 bases, in that order; junction bases with no gene match: 7. The CDR3 has 14 residues. Germline values: CDR1 SGHTA, CDR2 FQGNSA. CDR3 bases: TGTGCCAGCAGCTTACAGGGGGGGGTACTTGGCTACACCTTC. Translating it yields CASSLQGGVLGYTF.

The sample holds a few counts of this clonotype. The chain employs TRBV12-3 or TRBV12-4 and TRBJ2-7, with a possible D match to TRBD2 (5 bases). CDR3 length equals 14 residues. V gave up 7 bases and J gave up 3 bases, with 16 bases separating them. In DNA form, the CDR3 reads TGTGCCAGCACCCGACCCGGACTCATCTACGAGCAGTACTTC. This sequence encodes CASTRPGLIYEQYF.

This clonotype was seen a handful of times. The chain couples TRBV6-1 to TRBJ1-5; TRBD1 is a possible D gene (5 bases). The CDR3 sequence is 16 residues long. Germline V lookup: CDR1 MNHNS, CDR2 SASEGT. V was clipped by 0 bases and J by 4 bases, with 13 bases between them. CDR3 nucleotide sequence: TGTGCCAGCAGTGAAGCCTCCAGGGTCCGGAATCAGCCCCAGCATTTT. Amino acid sequence: CASSEASRVRNQPQHF.

CDR3 in amino acids: CASSLPGDGSNQPQHF. CDR3 sequence (DNA): TGTGCCAGCAGTTTACCAGGGGACGGTAGCAATCAGCCCCAGCATTTT. The rearrangement links TRBV12-3 or TRBV12-4 to TRBJ1-5, with D perhaps matching TRBD1 (6 bases). This CDR3 has 16 amino acids. Trimming removed 2 bases at V and 0 bases at J, with 11 bases between.

A remark on this clonotype: In this CDR3 the conserved last residue, phenylalanine or tryptophan, is missing, so a read error is likely. The rearrangement uses TRBV20-1 and TRBJ1-4; 12 bases line up with TRBD1. Germline trimming cut 4 bases from V and 7 bases from J; bases unmatched to any gene: 10. Germline V lookup: CDR1 DFQATT, CDR2 SNEGSKA (reference sequence). This CDR3 has 16 amino acids. CDR3: CSAMGQGAYGSEKLFL. CDR3 DNA: TGCAGTGCTATGGGACAGGGGGCATATGGTAGTGAAAAACTGTTTTTG.

This clonotype was counted many times. V is TRBV20-1 and J is TRBJ1-2; D ambiguous. CDR3 length: 10 amino acids. Deletions cut 6 bases from V and 5 bases from J, with 7 bases between. CDR1 and CDR2 (germline): DFQATT, SNEGSKA (reference sequence). CDR3 DNA: TGCAGTGCCCTCCATTATGGCTACACCTTC. Its protein product is CSALHYGYTF.

The genes are TRBV20-1 and TRBJ2-1; TRBD1 agrees at 7 bases. Germline CDR1 is DFQATT and CDR2 is SNEGSKA (reference sequence). This CDR3 is 13 amino acids long. The V segment lost 3 bases and the J segment 7 bases; nucleotides outside the gene matches: 6. In DNA, the CDR3 is TGCAGTGCTAGTAAGGGGGCGGGTAATGAGCAGTTCTTC. It translates to CSASKGAGNEQFF.

This clonotype was picked up many times. V is TRBV7-2 and J is TRBJ2-1; maybe TRBD1 (5 bases). CDR1 is SGHTA, CDR2 FQGNSA, per germline. Trimming took off 1 base at V and 7 bases at J, with 8 bases between the two ends. The length of the CDR3 is 13 residues. CDR3: CASSLEPGNEQFF. DNA for the CDR3: TGTGCCAGCAGCTTAGAACCAGGGAATGAGCAGTTCTTC.

In this sample, this clonotype turned up once. The chain uses TRBV25-1 and TRBJ2-3, with D possibly called TRBD1 or TRBD2 (6 bases each). The ends were cut back, 5 bases at V and 4 bases at J, with 13 bases in the middle. Germline assignment: CDR1 MGHDK and CDR2 SYGVNS. The CDR3 is 14 residues long. The CDR3 reads CASSPRGRADTQYF. The DNA of the CDR3 is TGTGCCAGCAGTCCTCGGGGGCGGGCAGATACGCAGTATTTT. The full variable domain, its missing parts supplied by reference TRBV25-1 and TRBJ2-3, is EADIYQTPRYLVIGTGKKITLECSQTMGHDKMYWYQQDPGMELHLIHYSYGVNSTEKGDLSSESTVSRIRTEHFPLTLESARPSHTSQYLCASSPRGRADTQYFGPGTRLTVL.

This clonotype was counted only a few times. DNA of the CDR3: TGTGCCAGCAGCTTGGAAGGCACCCCGGGGTACGAGCAGTACTTC. This encodes CASSLEGTPGYEQYF. V and J are TRBV5-5 and TRBJ2-7, with D perhaps matching TRBD2 (5 bases). V gave up 0 bases and J gave up 4 bases, with 14 bases separating them. The CDR3 spans 15 residues. Germline values: CDR1 SGHKS, CDR2 YYEKEE (reference sequence).

The rearrangement joins TRBV28 to TRBJ2-5, with 7 bases aligning to TRBD2. Trimming took 2 bases from V and 2 from J; bases not matched to a gene: 17. The CDR3 runs 19 residues. Germline V lookup: CDR1 MDHEN, CDR2 SYDVKM. CDR3 protein: CASSLTPFAGDRGQETQYF. The CDR3 region has the DNA TGTGCCAGCAGTTTAACCCCCTTCGCGGGAGATCGTGGGCAAGAGACCCAGTACTTC.

Notes on this clonotype: A much larger clone is a single base away; this may be a read error. V is TRBV29-1 and J is TRBJ2-1; 7 nucleotides agree with TRBD1. Unmatched junction bases numbered 15, after V lost 6 bases and J lost 7 bases. The CDR3 is 15 residues long. The germline V gene encodes CDR1 SQVTM and CDR2 ANQGSEA. The CDR3 coding sequence is TGCAGCGTCCCCGGGGCAGGGGGTCCCCTAAATGAGCAGTTCTTC. Translated, it gives CSVPGAGGPLNEQFF.

The V call is TRBV20-1, the J call TRBJ2-1, with D perhaps TRBD2 (6 bases). V lost 6 bases and J 8 bases, leaving 17 bases between the germline ends. Germline V gene sequence: CDR1 DFQATT, CDR2 SNEGSKA (reference sequence). This CDR3 has 13 residues. The CDR3 coding sequence is TGCAGTGCCGGCGGGGAAAGCAGCGATGAGCAGTTCTTC. It codes for CSAGGESSDEQFF.